Listed below are T cell receptor beta chains from one sample, sequenced in a study of blood T cell repertoires in COVID-19. Produced via immunoSEQ multiplex PCR; TCRdb's table is partial and in-frame only. The sample includes a few hundred thousand clones, just over 85% of them seen just once. The sample was peripheral blood. These receptors came from a man older than 75 with acute or convalescent COVID-19. The CDR3 runs from the conserved cysteine through the conserved F or W. D genes are given only for firm matches. Size tells how often a clone was seen (once, few, many) or the class of an expanded clone, and some rows leave it out.

cdr3_length | v_call | clone_size | d_call | cdr3_aa
14 | TRBV6-2/TRBV6-3 | NA | TRBD2 | CASSYPSGSYEQYF
15 | TRBV10-3 | NA | NA | CAISESGGRRETQYF
14 | TRBV27 | NA | TRBD1 | CASSLPGQGETQYF
15 | TRBV6-5 | NA | TRBD1 | CASSTTGGLGQPQHF
12 | TRBV27 | NA | NA | CASSPLPGQGFF
15 | TRBV7-9 | NA | TRBD1 | CASRARDRANSPLHF
15 | TRBV9 | NA | TRBD2 | CASTPGTSGRDGQFF
13 | TRBV6-8 | NA | NA | CASPDTGKKTQYF
15 | TRBV3-1/TRBV3-2 | NA | TRBD1 | CASSQGTGGGYGYTF
15 | TRBV6-5 | NA | NA | CASSYSRQGESPLHF
14 | TRBV4-2 | NA | TRBD1 | CASSKGQGNEKLFF
14 | TRBV28 | few | TRBD1 | CASTGQGAPFRQYF
14 | TRBV16 | NA | TRBD1 | CASSQRTGGGEAFF
15 | TRBV7-9 | few | TRBD1 | CASSLAETGGYGYTF
16 | TRBV5-4 | NA | TRBD2 | CASSGRRAGSTDTQYF
12 | TRBV2 | NA | NA | CASKSDGGSQFF
15 | TRBV6-5 | NA | TRBD1 | CASGSGQAAGNTIYF
18 | TRBV4-2 | NA | NA | CASSQAVKGGSGANVLTF
13 | TRBV5-4 | NA | NA | CASSFAGENEQFF
15 | TRBV5-1 | NA | TRBD2 | CASSLMASGYNEQFF
17 | TRBV28 | NA | TRBD1 | CASSFIGLRQGVYEQYF
15 | TRBV19 | NA | NA | CASSFFYGGLDTQYF
15 | TRBV19 | once | NA | CASSMAGFRNQPQHF
15 | TRBV19 | NA | TRBD2 | CASSITEREGLEQFF
16 | TRBV28 | NA | TRBD1 | CASETGSVSYNSPLHF
14 | TRBV7-9 | once | NA | CASSLSAGIDEQYF
16 | TRBV19 | NA | TRBD1 | CATTVLPGQGRETQYF
14 | TRBV7-9 | NA | NA | CASSLESTRTEAFF
14 | TRBV19 | NA | NA | CASSMTEKNTEAFF
15 | TRBV6-5 | NA | NA | CASSPYRSSYNEQFF
14 | TRBV7-9 | once | NA | CASDIGFADYGYTF
15 | TRBV18 | NA | NA | CASSREQGEGNTIYF
15 | TRBV5-1 | NA | TRBD2 | CASSLGLAAKNEQFF
14 | TRBV7-2 | NA | NA | CASSLERRLETQYF
16 | TRBV5-1 | NA | TRBD2 | CASSLAGTSLSNEQFF
13 | TRBV28 | NA | NA | CASRWTVNTEAFF
15 | TRBV7-8 | NA | TRBD2 | CASSSLAGQNNEQFF
16 | TRBV4-1 | NA | TRBD1 | CASSQDHSRDRGGYTF
13 | TRBV6-5 | NA | NA | CASSFQYTDTQYF
16 | TRBV19 | NA | TRBD1 | CASSMFGTDYNSPLHF
15 | TRBV4-1 | NA | NA | CASSQDGTSGEKLFF
14 | TRBV7-3 | NA | TRBD1 | CASSSGQGAYEQYF
15 | TRBV5-5 | NA | NA | CASRRDSEATDTQYF
13 | TRBV9 | NA | TRBD2 | CASSQGLAGYEYF
17 | TRBV18 | NA | NA | CASSLRNQGHPLETQYF
16 | TRBV27 | NA | TRBD2 | CASSTRLAGPSDEQFF
18 | TRBV18 | NA | TRBD2 | CASSPSSRSGSGQETQYF
15 | TRBV2 | NA | NA | CASSELAGGADTQYF
14 | TRBV28 | few | NA | CASSKQGTNEKLFF
12 | TRBV29-1 | NA | NA | CSVAPTSYEQYF
16 | TRBV10-3 | few | TRBD1 | CAISDGTGGEAYEQYF
13 | TRBV16 | few | NA | CASSQSTGHRYTF
15 | TRBV7-2 | NA | NA | CASSLADIGGEKLFF
18 | TRBV7-9 | NA | TRBD1 | CASSLRGPGTGSSYEQYF
16 | TRBV28 | NA | TRBD1 | CASSYQTGGYQETQYF
16 | TRBV15 | NA | NA | CATSREYSPSNSPLHF
18 | TRBV11-2 | NA | TRBD2 | CASSAYRTSGISTDTQYF
15 | TRBV3-1/TRBV3-2 | NA | NA | CASSQDISGSQPQHF
16 | TRBV11-2 | NA | NA | CASSLDKGAGANVLTF
15 | TRBV2 | NA | TRBD1 | CASTLEQGRNQPQHF